The sequence of this T cell receptor beta chain was determined in a study of radiotherapy plus CTLA-4 blockade in lung cancer. Study-level information: With 31% of patients having disease control, objective responses were seen in roughly 18%.

Method: immunoSEQ multiplex PCR; TCRdb's copy keeps in-frame clones and lacks some. The repertoire consists of 40,000 to 45,000 clones, with about 70% occurring once and the leading ten covering about 23%. Study outcomes and limitations: In blood, TCR clones derived from the tumor expanded after radiotherapy plus ipilimumab.

For this clone: Its antigen is as yet unknown.

V was clipped by 3 bases and J by 4 bases; unmatched bases: 4. In germline, CDR1 is SGHNT, CDR2 YYREEE (reference sequence). The CDR3 has 15 residues. The receptor was isolated from a human donor with non-small cell lung cancer who had a partial response to radiotherapy plus ipilimumab. This chain links TRBV5-4 with TRBJ2-2; TRBD2 aligns across 9 bases. The specimen comprised peripheral blood, sampled from a patient treated with radiotherapy plus ipilimumab. Written as DNA, the CDR3 is TGTGCCAGCAGCTCTTCGGGACTAGCCACCGGGGAGCTGTTTTTT. It translates to CASSSSGLATGELFF.